The subject of this entry is one TCR beta chain. What it binds is not known. The entry originates in a study of T cells after yellow fever vaccination. Broader study findings: Some clonotypes were seen in both the CD4 and the CD8 compartments. These made up a small share and likely arose from convergent recombination. Post-booster repertoires again held most primary-vaccination clones (about 95% CD4, 88% CD8).

Researchers made TCR cDNA using 5'RACE template switching, and this step added a universal primer site and UMIs. TCRdb independently ran MiXCR on the 5' RACE reads; one entry per CDR3 protein. The profile shows about 320,000 distinct CDR3 sequences, approximately 11% of them singletons. Germline values: CDR1 DFQATT, CDR2 SNEGSKA (reference sequence). This CDR3 spans 13 amino acids. The V segment lost 6 bases and the J segment 3 bases; nucleotides outside the gene matches: 5. The sequencing here drew on CD4+ T cells sorted from PBMCs, taken 45 days after the yellow fever booster vaccination. The chain employs TRBV20-1 and TRBJ1-2; TRBD1 matches 9 bases. This TCR was sampled from a man between 18 and 35 years old who received the YFV17D yellow fever vaccine. Here the CDR3 reads CSARWDRDYGYTF. DNA of the CDR3: TGCAGTGCCAGATGGGACAGGGACTATGGCTACACCTTC.